The rows below give T cell receptor beta chains drawn from one sample of a study of shared clonotypes between healthy human individuals. This table comes from immunoSEQ multiplex PCR, and its TCRdb copy is limited to in-frame clones, with some not included. The sample includes 2 million to 3 million clones, approximately 93% of them seen just once. Sequencing was done on a sample of naive CD4+ T cells from PBMCs. The source of these receptors is a man aged 18-30 years in good health. Some clones in this sample may be carry-over from other donors' samples. Both conserved end residues are part of each CDR3. The D gene is left open where the match is weak. Only some rows state a clone size, as once, few, many or a class for expanded clones.

v_gene	d_gene	abundance	j_gene	CDR3aa	CDR3nt
TRBV7-2	TRBD1	.	TRBJ2-7	CASSSQWTGDYEQYF	TGTGCCAGCAGCTCCCAATGGACAGGGGATTACGAGCAGTACTTC
TRBV2	TRBD2	.	TRBJ2-2	CASSALPRGTFSNTGELFF	TGTGCCAGCAGTGCTCTCCCGCGGGGGACCTTTTCGAACACCGGGGAGCTGTTTTTT
TRBV4-2	TRBD1	.	TRBJ2-2	CASSHPAGTGNTGELFF	TGTGCCAGCAGCCACCCAGCCGGGACAGGAAACACCGGGGAGCTGTTTTTT
TRBV5-1	.	.	TRBJ2-7	CASRPMTERSSYEQYF	TGCGCCAGCAGACCCATGACAGAGAGAAGCTCCTACGAGCAGTACTTC
TRBV5-6	TRBD2	.	TRBJ2-6	CASSFSLAGPQGANVLTF	TGTGCCAGCAGCTTCAGTCTAGCGGGACCGCAAGGGGCCAACGTCCTGACTTTC
TRBV2	.	.	TRBJ2-1	CASSGVQEQFF	TGTGCCAGCAGTGGGGTTCAGGAGCAGTTCTTC
TRBV28	TRBD2	.	TRBJ2-7	CASRRQSGISYEQYF	TGTGCCAGCAGGCGCCAGAGCGGGATCTCCTACGAGCAGTACTTC
TRBV19	.	.	TRBJ1-5	CATGRANQPQHF	TGTGCCACCGGGAGGGCCAATCAGCCCCAGCATTTT
TRBV29-1	TRBD2	.	TRBJ2-7	CSVEGRGDPSYEQYF	TGCAGCGTTGAAGGCCGGGGGGATCCCTCCTACGAGCAGTACTTC
TRBV5-1	TRBD1	once	TRBJ2-5	CASSPDRGDETQYF	TGCGCCAGCAGCCCGGACAGGGGGGACGAGACCCAGTACTTC
TRBV5-1	.	.	TRBJ2-7	CASSFRGRYEQYF	TGCGCCAGCAGCTTCAGGGGTAGGTACGAGCAGTACTTC
TRBV4-2	TRBD1	.	TRBJ1-5	CASSQEDRANQPQHF	TGTGCCAGCAGCCAGGAGGACAGGGCAAATCAGCCCCAGCATTTT
TRBV5-1	.	.	TRBJ2-3	CASSQQADTQYF	TGCGCCAGCAGTCAACAAGCAGATACGCAGTATTTT
TRBV6-6	.	.	TRBJ2-4	CASSHRTHWDIQYF	TGTGCCAGCAGTCATCGGACACACTGGGACATTCAGTACTTC
TRBV2	TRBD1	.	TRBJ2-7	CASRRTGANYEQYF	TGTGCCAGCAGACGGACAGGGGCGAACTACGAGCAGTACTTC
TRBV11-1	TRBD2	.	TRBJ2-1	CASSLVAGEIYEQFF	TGTGCCAGCAGCTTAGTTGCGGGAGAGATTTATGAGCAGTTCTTC
TRBV28	.	.	TRBJ1-1	CASTQQGNTEAFF	TGTGCCAGCACCCAACAGGGGAACACTGAAGCTTTCTTT
TRBV7-3	TRBD1	.	TRBJ2-5	CASSLGQGAQYF	TGTGCCAGCAGCTTAGGACAGGGGGCCCAGTACTTC
TRBV28	.	.	TRBJ1-4	CASGGANEKLFF	TGTGCCAGCGGGGGGGCTAATGAAAAACTGTTTTTT
TRBV29-1	.	.	TRBJ1-1	CSVGGGRTEAFF	TGCAGCGTTGGGGGGGGGCGCACTGAAGCTTTCTTT
TRBV28	TRBD2	.	TRBJ2-1	CASATSGRAGEQFF	TGTGCCAGCGCTACTAGCGGGAGGGCAGGAGAGCAGTTCTTC
TRBV30	TRBD1	.	TRBJ1-2	CAWMDRGNYGYTF	TGTGCCTGGATGGACAGGGGTAACTATGGCTACACCTTC